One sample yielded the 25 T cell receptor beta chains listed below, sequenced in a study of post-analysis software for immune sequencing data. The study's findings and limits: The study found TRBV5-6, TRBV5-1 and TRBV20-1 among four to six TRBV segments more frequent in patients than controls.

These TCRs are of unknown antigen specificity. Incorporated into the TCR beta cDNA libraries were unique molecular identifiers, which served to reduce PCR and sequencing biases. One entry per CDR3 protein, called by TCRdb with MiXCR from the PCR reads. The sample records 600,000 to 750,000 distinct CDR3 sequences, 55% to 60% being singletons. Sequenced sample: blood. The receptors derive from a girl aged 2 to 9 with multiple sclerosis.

CDR3 nucleotides: TGTGCCAGCAGTTTTCTGGGATACACTGAAGCTTTCTTT. Translated, it gives CASSFLGYTEAFF. The chain has TRBV12-3 or TRBV12-4 and TRBJ1-1; no clear D. This CDR3 is built from 13 residues. The V end lost 3 bases, the J end lost 3 bases, and 8 bases lay between the germline ends.

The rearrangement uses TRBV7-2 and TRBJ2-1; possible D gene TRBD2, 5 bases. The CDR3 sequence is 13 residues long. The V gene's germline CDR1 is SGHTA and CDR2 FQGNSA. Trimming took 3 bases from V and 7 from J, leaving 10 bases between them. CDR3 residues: CASSFGSQNEQFF. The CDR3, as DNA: TGTGCCAGCAGCTTTGGGAGTCAGAATGAGCAGTTCTTC.

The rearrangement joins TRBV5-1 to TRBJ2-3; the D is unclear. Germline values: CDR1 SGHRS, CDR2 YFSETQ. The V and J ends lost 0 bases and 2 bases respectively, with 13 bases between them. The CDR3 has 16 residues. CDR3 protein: CASSLASGRITDTQYF. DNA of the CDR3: TGCGCCAGCAGCTTGGCCTCTGGCAGGATCACAGATACGCAGTATTTT.

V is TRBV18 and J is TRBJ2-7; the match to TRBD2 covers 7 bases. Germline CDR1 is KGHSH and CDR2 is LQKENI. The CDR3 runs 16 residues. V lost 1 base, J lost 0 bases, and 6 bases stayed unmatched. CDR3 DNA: TGTGCCAGCTCACCACGTCCTAGCGGCAGCTCCTACGAGCAGTACTTC. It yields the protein CASSPRPSGSSYEQYF.

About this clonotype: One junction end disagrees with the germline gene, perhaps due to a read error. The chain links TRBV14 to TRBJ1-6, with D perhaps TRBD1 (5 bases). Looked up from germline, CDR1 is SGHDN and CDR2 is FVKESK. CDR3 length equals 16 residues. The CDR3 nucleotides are TGTGCCAGCAGCCAAGTTATCGGGGCTGGGAATTCACCCCCCCACTTT. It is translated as CASSQVIGAGNSPPHF.

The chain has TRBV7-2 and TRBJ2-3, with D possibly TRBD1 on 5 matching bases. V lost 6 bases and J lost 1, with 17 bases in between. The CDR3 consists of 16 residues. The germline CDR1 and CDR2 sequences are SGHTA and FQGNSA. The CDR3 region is CASRGQILLGTDTQYF. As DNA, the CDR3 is TGTGCCAGCAGGGGGCAGATCTTGTTGGGCACAGATACGCAGTATTTT.

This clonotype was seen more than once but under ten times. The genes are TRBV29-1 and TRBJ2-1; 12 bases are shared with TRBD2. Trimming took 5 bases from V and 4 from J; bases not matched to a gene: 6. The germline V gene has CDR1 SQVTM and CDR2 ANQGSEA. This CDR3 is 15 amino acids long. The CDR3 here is CSVSASGGVYNEQFF. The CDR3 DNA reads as TGCAGCGTTTCGGCTAGCGGGGGGGTATACAATGAGCAGTTCTTC.

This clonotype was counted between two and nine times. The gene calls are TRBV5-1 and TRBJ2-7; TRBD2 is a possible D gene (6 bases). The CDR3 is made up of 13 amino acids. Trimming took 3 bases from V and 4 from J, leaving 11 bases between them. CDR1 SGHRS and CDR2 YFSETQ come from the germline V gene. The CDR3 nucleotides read TGCGCCAGCAGCTCCCAGGCGGGGTACGAGCAGTACTTC. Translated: CASSSQAGYEQYF.

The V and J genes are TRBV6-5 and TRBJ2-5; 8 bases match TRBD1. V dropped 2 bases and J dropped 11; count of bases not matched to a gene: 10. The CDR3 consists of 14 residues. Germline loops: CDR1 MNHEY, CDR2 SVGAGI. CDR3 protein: CASSYGTGLGEQYF. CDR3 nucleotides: TGTGCCAGCAGTTACGGGACAGGCCTGGGGGAGCAGTACTTC.

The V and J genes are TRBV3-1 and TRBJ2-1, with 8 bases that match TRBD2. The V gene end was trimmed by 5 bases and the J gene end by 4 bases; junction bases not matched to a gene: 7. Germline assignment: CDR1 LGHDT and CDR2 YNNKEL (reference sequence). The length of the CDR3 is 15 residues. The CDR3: CASSSSGSIYNEQFF. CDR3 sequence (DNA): TGTGCCAGCAGCTCAAGCGGGAGTATTTACAATGAGCAGTTCTTC.

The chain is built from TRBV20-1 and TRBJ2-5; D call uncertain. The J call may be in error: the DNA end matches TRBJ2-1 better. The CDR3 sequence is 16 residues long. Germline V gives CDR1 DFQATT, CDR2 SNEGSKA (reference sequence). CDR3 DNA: TGCAGTGCTAGAGGGACCGGAGCCCAACGCCAAGAGACCCAGTTCTTC. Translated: CSARGTGAQRQETQFF.

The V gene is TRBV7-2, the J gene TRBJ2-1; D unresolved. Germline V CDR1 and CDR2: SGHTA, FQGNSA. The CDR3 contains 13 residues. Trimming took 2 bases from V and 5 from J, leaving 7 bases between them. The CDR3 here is CASSLYTDNEQFF. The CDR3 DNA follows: TGTGCCAGCAGCTTATACACAGACAATGAGCAGTTCTTC.

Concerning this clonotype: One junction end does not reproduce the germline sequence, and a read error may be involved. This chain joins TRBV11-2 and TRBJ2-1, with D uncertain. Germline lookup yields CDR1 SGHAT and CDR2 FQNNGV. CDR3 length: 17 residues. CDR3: CVSSLGTASLPYNEQFF. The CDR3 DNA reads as TGTGTCAGCAGCTTAGGAACAGCTTCATTGCCCTACAATGAGCAGTTCTTC.

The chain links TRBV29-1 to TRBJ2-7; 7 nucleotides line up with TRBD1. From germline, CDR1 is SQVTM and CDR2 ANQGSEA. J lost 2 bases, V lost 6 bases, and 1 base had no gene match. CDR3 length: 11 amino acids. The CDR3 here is CSVQGAYEQYF. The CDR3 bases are TGCAGCGTGCAGGGGGCCTACGAGCAGTACTTC.

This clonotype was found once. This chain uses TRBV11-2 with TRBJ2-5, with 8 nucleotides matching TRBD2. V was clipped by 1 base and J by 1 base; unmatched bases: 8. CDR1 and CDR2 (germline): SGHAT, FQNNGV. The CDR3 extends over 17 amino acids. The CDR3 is CASSLGSAGGLQETQYF. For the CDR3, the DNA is TGTGCCAGCAGCTTAGGGTCGGCGGGGGGCCTCCAAGAGACCCAGTACTTC.

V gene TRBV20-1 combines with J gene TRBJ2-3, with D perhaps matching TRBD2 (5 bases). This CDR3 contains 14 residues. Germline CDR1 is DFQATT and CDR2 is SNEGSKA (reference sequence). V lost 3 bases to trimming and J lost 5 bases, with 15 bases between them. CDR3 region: CSASAAEVGDTQYF. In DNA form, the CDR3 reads TGCAGTGCTAGCGCCGCGGAGGTTGGAGATACGCAGTATTTT.

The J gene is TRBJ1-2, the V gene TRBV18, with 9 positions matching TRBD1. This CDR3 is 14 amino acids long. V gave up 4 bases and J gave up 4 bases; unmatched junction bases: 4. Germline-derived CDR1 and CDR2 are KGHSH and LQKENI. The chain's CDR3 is CASSRQDRGYGYTF. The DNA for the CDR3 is TGTGCCAGCTCACGACAGGACAGGGGCTATGGCTACACCTTC. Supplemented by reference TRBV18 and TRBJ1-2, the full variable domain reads NAGVMQNPRHLVRRRGQEARLRCSPMKGHSHVYWYRQLPEEGLKFMVYLQKENIIDESGMPKERFSAEFPKEGPSILRIQQVVRGDSAAYFCASSRQDRGYGYTFGSGTRLTVV.

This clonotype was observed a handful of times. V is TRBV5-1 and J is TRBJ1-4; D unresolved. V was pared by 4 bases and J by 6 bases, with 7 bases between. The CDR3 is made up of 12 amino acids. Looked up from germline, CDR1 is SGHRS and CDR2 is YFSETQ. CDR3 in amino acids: CASSLTHEKLFF. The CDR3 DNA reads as TGCGCCAGCAGCCTGACTCATGAAAAACTGTTTTTT.

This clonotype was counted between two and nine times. CDR3 nucleotides: TGTGCCACCAGGGGGCTACAAACTGAAGCTTTCTTT. Translating it yields CATRGLQTEAFF. V gene TRBV7-9 combines with J gene TRBJ1-1; 8 bases are shared with TRBD1. The CDR3 runs to 12 residues. V was clipped by 10 bases and J by 5 bases; unmatched bases: 6. The germline V gene encodes CDR1 SEHNR and CDR2 FQNEAQ (reference sequence).

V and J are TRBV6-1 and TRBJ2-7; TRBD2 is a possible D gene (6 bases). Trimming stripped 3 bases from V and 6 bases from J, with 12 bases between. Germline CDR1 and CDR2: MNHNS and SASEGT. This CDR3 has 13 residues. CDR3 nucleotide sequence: TGTGCCAGCAGTGACCCGTCGCGGGGCGAGCAGTACTTC. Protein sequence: CASSDPSRGEQYF.

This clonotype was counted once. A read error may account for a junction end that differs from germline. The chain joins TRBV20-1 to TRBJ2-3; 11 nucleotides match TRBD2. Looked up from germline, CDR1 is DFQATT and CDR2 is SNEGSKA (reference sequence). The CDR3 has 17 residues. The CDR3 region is CSTRVIPLAGEEDTQYF. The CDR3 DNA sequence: TGCAGTACTAGAGTTATTCCACTAGCGGGAGAGGAAGATACGCAGTATTTT.

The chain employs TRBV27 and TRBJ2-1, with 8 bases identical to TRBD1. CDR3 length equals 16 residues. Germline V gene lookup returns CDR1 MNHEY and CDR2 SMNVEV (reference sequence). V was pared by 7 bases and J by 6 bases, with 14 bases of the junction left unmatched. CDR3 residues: CASTFSGTGNFNEQFF. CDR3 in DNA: TGTGCCAGCACCTTTTCCGGGACAGGTAACTTCAATGAGCAGTTCTTC.

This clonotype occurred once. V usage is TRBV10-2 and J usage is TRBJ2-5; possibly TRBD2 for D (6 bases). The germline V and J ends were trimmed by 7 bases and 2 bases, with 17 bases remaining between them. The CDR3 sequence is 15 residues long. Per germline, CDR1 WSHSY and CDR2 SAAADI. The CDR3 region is CASTEGVGVQETQYF. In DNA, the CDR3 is TGCGCCAGCACGGAGGGAGTCGGCGTTCAAGAGACCCAGTACTTC.

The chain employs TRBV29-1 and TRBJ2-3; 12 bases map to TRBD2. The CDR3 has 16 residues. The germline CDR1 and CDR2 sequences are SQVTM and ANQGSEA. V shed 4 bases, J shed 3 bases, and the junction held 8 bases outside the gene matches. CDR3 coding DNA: TGCAGCGTTGTGGGAGTGACTAGCGGGAGAACAGATACGCAGTATTTT. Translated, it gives CSVVGVTSGRTDTQYF.

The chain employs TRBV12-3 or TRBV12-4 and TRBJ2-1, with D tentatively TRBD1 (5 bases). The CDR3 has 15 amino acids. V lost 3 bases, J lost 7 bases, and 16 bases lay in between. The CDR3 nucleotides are TGTGCCAGCAGTTTCTTGGTTCAGGGCAAGAATGAGCAGTTCTTC. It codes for CASSFLVQGKNEQFF.